This T cell receptor beta chain came from a study of blood T cell repertoires in COVID-19. The authors' processing: Researchers report that nucleated cell counts were estimated from reference gene primer amplification. Sequenced by immunoSEQ multiplex PCR; TCRdb stores in-frame clones only, minus some. The DNA gave D and trimming, while V, J and clone size come from that table. The sample yields about 27,000 clones, roughly 70% seen once. The V gene's germline CDR1 is SGHRS and CDR2 YFSETQ. The V segment lost 6 bases and the J segment 6 bases; nucleotides outside the gene matches: 10. The CDR3 extends over 15 amino acids.

This sequence was found in a man in his 60s with active or convalescent COVID-19. The chain couples TRBV5-1 to TRBJ2-7; 12 positions match TRBD1. Sequencing was carried out using peripheral blood. CDR3 in amino acids: CASKFPGQGASEQYF. CDR3 DNA sequence: TGCGCCAGCAAGTTTCCGGGACAGGGGGCTAGCGAGCAGTACTTC.